A selection of T cell receptor beta chains follows, all from one sample in a study of beta chain features in type 1 diabetes. Libraries were prepared by immunoSEQ multiplex PCR; TCRdb keeps only in-frame clonotypes and omits some of them. Among fewer than 350,000 clones, 15% were seen once, and the ten largest hold roughly 0.015%. The specimen was naive CD4+ T cells from blood. The receptors shown here come from a man younger than 30 with type 1 diabetes. Each CDR3 is given without its conserved first and last residue. The D gene is left open where the match is weak.

D gene: NA
V gene: TRBV2
CDR3 protein: ASSERGNTEAF

D gene: NA
V gene: TRBV5-4
CDR3 protein: ASSLKAGEEKLF

D gene: TRBD1
V gene: TRBV5-1
CDR3 protein: ASSSPGTGVAKNIQY

D gene: NA
V gene: TRBV30
CDR3 protein: AWSVVGLYNEQF

D gene: NA
V gene: TRBV10-3
CDR3 protein: ATLSGSFDEQY

D gene: NA
V gene: TRBV9
CDR3 protein: ASSPRGGGYQETQY

D gene: NA
V gene: TRBV18
CDR3 protein: ASSPFQRDNEQF

D gene: NA
V gene: TRBV9
CDR3 protein: ASSVHGLPSTDTQY

D gene: NA
V gene: TRBV19
CDR3 protein: ASSKLDPGMGQY

D gene: NA
V gene: TRBV18
CDR3 protein: ASSPRDGSSGNTIY

D gene: NA
V gene: TRBV18
CDR3 protein: ASSPNRARDNEQF

D gene: NA
V gene: TRBV15
CDR3 protein: ATSSRGSYKNIQY

D gene: NA
V gene: TRBV5-1
CDR3 protein: ASSPREPLNTGELF

D gene: NA
V gene: TRBV7-2
CDR3 protein: ASSPRPGRETQY

D gene: TRBD1
V gene: TRBV30
CDR3 protein: AWVGQVHRTGSTHGYT

D gene: TRBD1
V gene: TRBV7-8
CDR3 protein: ASSLRHRTGVDEQY

D gene: NA
V gene: TRBV5-4
CDR3 protein: ASSLGPDYGYT

D gene: TRBD1
V gene: TRBV6-4
CDR3 protein: ASSDPRDRDTDTQY

D gene: NA
V gene: TRBV28
CDR3 protein: ASIGEARRETQY

D gene: NA
V gene: TRBV30
CDR3 protein: AWSDLPKGSPLH

D gene: TRBD1
V gene: TRBV6-6
CDR3 protein: ASSRGQGVQETQY

D gene: TRBD1
V gene: TRBV29-1
CDR3 protein: SAGGQLNTEAF

D gene: TRBD1
V gene: TRBV28
CDR3 protein: ASSFRQGSANEQY

D gene: TRBD2
V gene: TRBV5-4
CDR3 protein: ASSPVTSGRYNEQF

D gene: NA
V gene: TRBV30
CDR3 protein: AWSEAMNEKLF

D gene: TRBD1
V gene: TRBV6-1
CDR3 protein: ASSTGTGRSEQY

D gene: TRBD1
V gene: TRBV6-6
CDR3 protein: ASSYSGTGSYEQY

D gene: TRBD2
V gene: TRBV30
CDR3 protein: ACLWGLADQETQY

D gene: TRBD1
V gene: TRBV30
CDR3 protein: AWSSGQTYYGYT

D gene: NA
V gene: TRBV27
CDR3 protein: ASSFLTRHGELF

D gene: NA
V gene: TRBV5-1
CDR3 protein: ASSAYQETQY

D gene: TRBD1
V gene: TRBV28
CDR3 protein: ASSPVDRAPNYGYT

D gene: NA
V gene: TRBV4-1
CDR3 protein: ASSHRQDYEQY

D gene: TRBD1
V gene: TRBV28
CDR3 protein: ASRSTGSGYNEQF

D gene: TRBD1
V gene: TRBV18
CDR3 protein: ASSSRDSGNQPQH

D gene: NA
V gene: TRBV28
CDR3 protein: ASSPYGGRSYEQY

D gene: TRBD1
V gene: TRBV9
CDR3 protein: ASTGTGGGEAF

D gene: TRBD2
V gene: TRBV19
CDR3 protein: ASSIRLAGGTEQF

D gene: TRBD1
V gene: TRBV28
CDR3 protein: ASVRGTGASNEQF

D gene: NA
V gene: TRBV18
CDR3 protein: ASSPDFSGRTGELF

D gene: TRBD2
V gene: TRBV2
CDR3 protein: ASSALGRGGRETQY

D gene: NA
V gene: TRBV21-1
CDR3 protein: ASDWGQAQY

D gene: NA
V gene: TRBV9
CDR3 protein: ASSVGRTYSEQY

D gene: NA
V gene: TRBV5-6
CDR3 protein: ASSLIPDRSHGYT

D gene: NA
V gene: TRBV29-1
CDR3 protein: SVEVAGEQPQH

D gene: TRBD2
V gene: TRBV5-1
CDR3 protein: ASSFLAGGQEY

D gene: TRBD1
V gene: TRBV2
CDR3 protein: ASSGYRGHTDTQY

D gene: NA
V gene: TRBV9
CDR3 protein: ASSGALSSDTQY

D gene: TRBD1
V gene: TRBV6-5
CDR3 protein: ASSGDRDQPQH

D gene: NA
V gene: TRBV4-3
CDR3 protein: ASSQYGDIGNTIY

D gene: NA
V gene: TRBV7-2
CDR3 protein: ASSPSGGAYEQY

D gene: TRBD1
V gene: TRBV29-1
CDR3 protein: SVIRQGGTEAF

D gene: NA
V gene: TRBV28
CDR3 protein: AGSRGANNSPLH

D gene: TRBD2
V gene: TRBV30
CDR3 protein: AWAGLAGGTGELF